Listed below are T cell receptor beta chains from one sample, sequenced in a study of blood T cell repertoires in COVID-19. Profiling relied on immunoSEQ multiplex PCR, and the TCRdb table lists in-frame clones only, not all of them. The table lists around 160,000 clones, over 75% of them singletons. Source material: PBMCs or T cells enriched from blood (not recorded which). All receptors derive from a man aged 50 or older who had recovered from COVID-19. Both conserved end residues are trimmed from each CDR3.

CDR3aa,len,v_gene,j_gene
ASRRSGDYGYT,11,TRBV7-2,TRBJ1-2
SASPTSGRRETQY,13,TRBV20-1,TRBJ2-5
ATSDRLAGTDTQY,13,TRBV24-1,TRBJ2-3
ASRTDRGRGETQY,13,TRBV5-1,TRBJ2-5
ASSQDRRAAETQY,13,TRBV3-1/TRBV3-2,TRBJ2-5
ASSYSGEGNEQF,12,TRBV11-3,TRBJ2-1
ASSARDFRPDTQY,13,TRBV25-1,TRBJ2-3
ASRAGANSPLH,11,TRBV5-1,TRBJ1-6
ASSNSIRDRGTDTQY,15,TRBV5-6,TRBJ2-3
ASSQWDLGSEQF,12,TRBV7-3,TRBJ2-1
ASSSGTALNTEAF,13,TRBV28,TRBJ1-1
ASQRSGIPNQPQH,13,TRBV19,TRBJ1-5
ASSTGTGILEQF,12,TRBV18,TRBJ2-1
ASNVQRNNSPLH,12,TRBV19,TRBJ1-6
ASSLVRDRASYEQY,14,TRBV7-8,TRBJ2-7
ASRQGAGETQY,11,TRBV7-6,TRBJ2-5
ASSLMFGRARGYEQY,15,TRBV28,TRBJ2-7
ASSSMNTEAF,10,TRBV6-5,TRBJ1-1
AINTGGAGGYT,11,TRBV10-3,TRBJ1-2
ASSGDRGSENTEAF,14,TRBV10-1,TRBJ1-1
ASSGIRLREGLNNSPLH,17,TRBV9,TRBJ1-6
ASSQVIQGAKLF,12,TRBV3-1/TRBV3-2,TRBJ1-4
ASSLDSGKNTIY,12,TRBV5-1,TRBJ1-3
ASSEPGGATEKLF,13,TRBV7-2,TRBJ1-4
ASIVRTGEGEAF,12,TRBV6-5,TRBJ1-1
ASSKQSLAGSSYEQY,15,TRBV21-1,TRBJ2-7
ASSDREEQY,9,TRBV12-3/TRBV12-4,TRBJ2-7
ASSLNDRECYGYT,13,TRBV7-7,TRBJ1-2
ASKRVDNSPLH,11,TRBV19,TRBJ1-6
ASSTEHRGLEETQY,14,TRBV19,TRBJ2-5
ASSFSRHQVDSPLH,14,TRBV5-1,TRBJ1-6
ASSQDRGMGEQY,12,TRBV14,TRBJ2-7
SESKGETQY,9,TRBV20-1,TRBJ2-5
ASSFGGSGNQPQH,13,TRBV28,TRBJ1-5
ASSLIQRSGFAGAGDTQY,18,TRBV7-6,TRBJ2-3
ASSTQTDTQY,10,TRBV28,TRBJ2-3
ASRFGKNTEAF,11,TRBV28,TRBJ1-1
ATSSEAGITGANVLT,15,TRBV24-1,TRBJ2-6
ASSGLGTSFLPETQY,15,TRBV28,TRBJ2-5
ASRASDNEQF,10,TRBV10-2,TRBJ2-1
ASSRDTNSYEQY,12,TRBV6-2/TRBV6-3,TRBJ2-7
ASSFRGQGLRELF,13,TRBV5-1,TRBJ2-2
ASRDRGSSEAF,11,TRBV3-1/TRBV3-2,TRBJ1-1
ASSPGTGGTEAF,12,TRBV5-1,TRBJ1-1